This TCR beta chain was sequenced during a study of blood T cell repertoires in COVID-19. Germline V gene lookup returns CDR1 KGHDR and CDR2 SFDVKD. The CDR3 consists of 13 residues. Germline trimming cut 4 bases from V and 10 bases from J; bases unmatched to any gene: 8. Authors' data handling: Estimation of nucleated cell counts relied on the amplification of reference gene primers. The table came from immunoSEQ multiplex PCR; TCRdb's copy has only in-frame clones and leaves some out. The V and J calls and clone size are taken from that table; D and trimming were inferred from the DNA. Of nearly 350,000 clones in the sample, roughly 87% are singletons; the top ten hold more than 1%. Cohort 3 donors counted as recovered after two negative PCRs, clearance, or resolved symptoms.

The source of this sequence is a woman in her twenties or thirties who had recovered from COVID-19. The V and J genes are TRBV24-1 and TRBJ1-1, with 7 bases that match TRBD1. Sequencing was performed on PBMCs or T cells enriched from blood (not recorded which). This CDR3 reads CATSEEDRVGAFF. CDR3 coding DNA: TGTGCCACCAGTGAAGAAGACAGGGTGGGAGCTTTCTTT.